This TCR beta chain comes out of a study of blood T cell repertoires in COVID-19. Trimming stripped 4 bases from V and 6 bases from J, with 9 bases between. This CDR3 has 13 residues. Residents of about two dozen US areas, aged roughly 18 to 89 years, made up the participants. Donors of Cohort 3 who recovered were those that had two negative PCRs, clearance, or symptom resolution. The table lists this clone with a count of one. Only in-frame clones appear in the TCRdb table, and some are missing; sequencing was by immunoSEQ multiplex PCR. The sample records hundreds of thousands of clones, roughly nine tenths being singletons.

This sequence originates from a man younger than 35 who had recovered from COVID-19. The chain couples TRBV12-3 or TRBV12-4 to TRBJ2-2; no definite D call. Sequences were obtained from PBMCs or T cells enriched from blood (not recorded which). CDR3 sequence reads: CASSSPGPGELFF. The CDR3 DNA reads TGTGCCAGCAGTTCCCCCGGTCCCGGGGAGCTGTTTTTT.